The 9 T cell receptor beta chains listed next were all sequenced from one sample in a study of T cell repertoires in cytomegalovirus infection (dated by TCRdb to between 2017 and 2020). Sequencer: Illumina HiSeq 1500. The raw public data were reprocessed by TCRdb itself: fastp quality trimming at Q25, MiXCR clonotype calling, in-frame beta chains only. Each CDR3 protein gets just one entry, which takes the most common genes and DNA from the rows behind it. A total of hundreds of thousands of distinct CDR3 sequences appear in this sample, 24% of them only once. Together, the top ten hold 6.5% to 10% of the sample. What was sequenced was CD8+ T cells from PBMCs. The receptors come from a human donor in good health (CMV status not recorded). Some clones in this sample may be carry-over from other donors' samples.

This clonotype showed up just a few times. The chain carries TRBV7-6 and TRBJ2-7; D unclear. Per germline, CDR1 SGHVS and CDR2 FNYEAQ. V lost 1 base and J lost 6, with 10 bases in between. The CDR3 is 13 amino acids. CDR3 loop: CASSLEVALEQYF. The CDR3 coding sequence is TGTGCCAGCAGCTTAGAAGTAGCCCTCGAGCAGTACTTC.

The table lists this clonotype with a few counts. J is TRBJ2-7 and V is TRBV7-9; D call uncertain. CDR1 SEHNR and CDR2 FQNEAQ come from the germline V gene (reference sequence). The CDR3 consists of 13 residues. V shed 0 bases and J shed 6 bases, with 9 bases lying between them. CDR3 DNA: TGTGCCAGCAGCTTAGCGAGCCCTGTCGAGCAGTACTTC. Its translation is CASSLASPVEQYF. Drawing the rest from reference TRBV7-9 and TRBJ2-7, the complete variable domain is DTGVSQNPRHKITKRGQNVTFRCDPISEHNRLYWYRQTLGQGPEFLTYFQNEAQLEKSRLLSDRFSAERPKGSFSTLEIQRTEQGDSAMYLCASSLASPVEQYFGPGTRLTVT.

Concerning this clonotype: This clone may be a read error of a much larger clone one base away. The chain joins TRBV6-1 to TRBJ2-1; TRBD2 matches at 8 bases. Germline V lookup: CDR1 MNHNS, CDR2 SASEGT. The CDR3 runs to 14 residues. CDR3 DNA sequence: TGTGTCAGCAGAGTAGCGGGGACTTACAATGAGCAGTTCTTC. Its protein is CVSRVAGTYNEQFF.

This clonotype was seen many times. The chain employs TRBV6-6 and TRBJ1-1; D unresolved. CDR3 length equals 13 residues. V lost 2 bases, J lost 4 bases, and 8 bases lay in between. Germline assignment: CDR1 MNHNY and CDR2 SVGAGI (reference sequence). The CDR3: CASSYGRSTEAFF. The CDR3 DNA follows: TGTGCCAGCAGTTACGGCAGGTCCACTGAAGCTTTCTTT.

This clonotype was detected many times. At one boundary the junction diverges from the germline segment, which might be a read error. The genes are TRBV7-9 and TRBJ1-4, with 7 bases fitting TRBD1. The CDR3 is 13 amino acids. Germline assignment: CDR1 SEHNR and CDR2 FQNEAQ (reference sequence). CDR3: CASASTGNGKLFF. The CDR3 DNA is TGTGCCAGCGCATCGACAGGGAATGGAAAACTGTTTTTT. The variable domain in full, with the rest retrieved from reference TRBV7-9 and TRBJ1-4, is DTGVSQNPRHKITKRGQNVTFRCDPISEHNRLYWYRQTLGQGPEFLTYFQNEAQLEKSRLLSDRFSAERPKGSFSTLEIQRTEQGDSAMYLCASASTGNGKLFFGSGTQLSVL.

This clonotype has more than one count but fewer than ten. The rearrangement uses TRBV12-3 or TRBV12-4 and TRBJ2-2; 9 positions agree with TRBD1. The CDR3 has 15 residues. Trimming removed 2 bases from V and 7 bases from J; junction bases left unmatched: 5. Written as DNA, the CDR3 is TGTGCCAGCAGTTTAAAGGGACAGGGATTCGGGGAGCTGTTTTTT. Amino acids: CASSLKGQGFGELFF.

This clonotype was seen a few times. Relative to the germline gene, one junction end is altered; a read error may explain this. The chain recombines TRBV7-9 with TRBJ1-1; 7 bases match TRBD1. This CDR3 is 16 amino acids long. The germline gives CDR1 SEHNR, CDR2 FQNEAQ (reference sequence). The CDR3 nucleotides are TGTGCCAGCAGCGTAGCTTGGGAGACAGGGAGCACTGAAGCTTTCTTT. It is translated as CASSVAWETGSTEAFF.

J is TRBJ2-7 and V is TRBV5-6; D gene unclear. Germline V gene data show CDR1 as SGHDT and CDR2 as YYEEEE. Trimming stripped 1 base from V and 0 bases from J, with 11 bases between. CDR3 size: 15 residues. CDR3 region: CASSLKREFSYEQYF. The CDR3 bases are TGTGCCAGCAGCTTGAAAAGGGAATTCTCCTACGAGCAGTACTTC.

This clonotype was seen just once. CDR3 loop: CATQSGGGPYNEQFF. The CDR3 DNA is TGTGCCACCCAGAGCGGCGGGGGGCCCTACAATGAGCAGTTCTTC. V is TRBV6-4 and J is TRBJ2-1; 8 bases map to TRBD2. Looked up from germline, CDR1 is MRHNA and CDR2 is SNTAGT. V was clipped by 10 bases and J by 2 bases; unmatched bases: 10. The CDR3 extends over 15 amino acids.